This record concerns one T cell receptor beta chain sequence. This sample is part of a study of CD8 T cells in Susac syndrome. This CDR3 has 12 amino acids. CDR1 MNHNS and CDR2 SASEGT come from the germline V gene. V was clipped by 5 bases and J by 7 bases, with 11 bases between them. The authors reverse transcribed roughly 0.5 to 1 ug RNA with random hexamers. Coverage of TCR beta CDR3 amplification by immunoSEQ multiplex PCR extended to 54 Vbeta and 13 Jbeta. TCRdb analysed the immunoSEQ multiplex PCR reads with MiXCR anew, one entry per CDR3 protein. The sample consists of roughly 110,000 distinct CDR3 sequences, approximately 95% of them appearing once.

Sample: CD8+ T cells from PBMCs. This receptor was taken from a human donor with Susac syndrome. The rearrangement uses TRBV6-1 and TRBJ1-1; D gene ambiguous. The CDR3 DNA reads as TGTGCCAGCAGTTCCCCTGCGGGTGAAGCTTTCTTT. This gives the protein CASSSPAGEAFF.